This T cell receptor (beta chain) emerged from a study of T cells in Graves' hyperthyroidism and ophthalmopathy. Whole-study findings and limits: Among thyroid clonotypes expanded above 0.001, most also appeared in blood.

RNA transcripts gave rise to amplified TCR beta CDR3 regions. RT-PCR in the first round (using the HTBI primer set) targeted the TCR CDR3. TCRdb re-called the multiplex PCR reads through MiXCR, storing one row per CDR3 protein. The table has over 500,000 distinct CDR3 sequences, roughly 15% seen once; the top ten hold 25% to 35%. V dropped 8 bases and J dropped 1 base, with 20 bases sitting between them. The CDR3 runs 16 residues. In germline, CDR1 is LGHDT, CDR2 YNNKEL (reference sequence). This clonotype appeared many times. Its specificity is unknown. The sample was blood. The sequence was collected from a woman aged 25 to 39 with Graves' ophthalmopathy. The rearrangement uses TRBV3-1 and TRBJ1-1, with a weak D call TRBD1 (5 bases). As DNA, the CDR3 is TGTGCCAGCGCATTACGTGGGGGTTCGACGAACACTGAAGCTTTCTTT. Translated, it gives CASALRGGSTNTEAFF.